This TCR beta chain was captured by sequencing in a study of PD-1 blockade in mismatch repair-deficient tumors. The sample holds one count of this clone. CDR3 length: 13 residues. Trimming pared 0 bases from V and 7 bases from J, leaving 9 bases between. The V gene's germline CDR1 is MGHRA and CDR2 YSYEKL. Clones were sequenced by immunoSEQ multiplex PCR, and TCRdb holds only the in-frame ones, with some missing. The sample carries 100,000 to 150,000 clones, about 85% recorded once. Here the sequenced sample was peripheral blood, taken 44 weeks after starting pembrolizumab. The gene calls are TRBV4-1 and TRBJ1-1; D remains unclear. The clonotype was recovered from an adult with mismatch repair-deficient cancer. In nucleotides, the CDR3 is TGCGCCAGCAGCCAAGAAGGCCAGGTTGAAGCTTTCTTT. Protein product: CASSQEGQVEAFF.